The clone carrying this T cell receptor (beta chain) has just one count. The data belong to a study of blood T cell repertoires in COVID-19. Turning to the study itself: There were acute and convalescent COVID-19 samples, and they came from the United States, Italy and Spain. Sample material is recorded as cDNA or gDNA derived from T cells, B-cell-depleted T cells, or PBMCs.

Repertoires were generated with immunoSEQ multiplex PCR, while TCRdb's copy carries only in-frame clones and drops some. The sample includes about 670,000 clones, over 80% seen only once; the top ten take roughly 0.25%. The TCR sequence derives from a woman between 18 and 29 years old with acute or convalescent COVID-19. Material: peripheral blood.

CDR3 sequence reads: CASRETAGGTEAFF. CDR3 coding DNA: TGTGCCAGCAGAGAGACAGCGGGGGGCACTGAAGCTTTCTTT. The genes are TRBV6-5 and TRBJ1-1, with D tentatively TRBD1 (5 bases). There are 14 residues in the CDR3. Trimming shortened V by 6 bases and J by 4 bases, and 15 bases separated the two germline ends. CDR1 and CDR2 (germline): MNHEY, SVGAGI.